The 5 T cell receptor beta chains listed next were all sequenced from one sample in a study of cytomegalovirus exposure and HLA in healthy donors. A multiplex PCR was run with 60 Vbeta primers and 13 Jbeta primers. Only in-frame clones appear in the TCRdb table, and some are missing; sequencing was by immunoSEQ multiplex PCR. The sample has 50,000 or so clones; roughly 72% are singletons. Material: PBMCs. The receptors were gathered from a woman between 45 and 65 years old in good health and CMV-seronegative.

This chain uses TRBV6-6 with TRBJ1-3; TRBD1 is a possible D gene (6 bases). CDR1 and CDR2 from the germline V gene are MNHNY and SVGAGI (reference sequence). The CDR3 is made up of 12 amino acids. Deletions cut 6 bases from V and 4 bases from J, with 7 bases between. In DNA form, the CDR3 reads TGTGCCAGCAGGGGGGCCGGAAACACCATATATTTT. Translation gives CASRGAGNTIYF.

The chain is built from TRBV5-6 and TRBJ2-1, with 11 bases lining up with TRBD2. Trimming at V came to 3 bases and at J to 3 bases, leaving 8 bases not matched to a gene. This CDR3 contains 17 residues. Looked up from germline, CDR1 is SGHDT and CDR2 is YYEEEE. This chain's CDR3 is CASSSSLAGDLYNEQFF. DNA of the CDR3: TGTGCCAGCAGCTCGTCACTAGCGGGGGACCTCTACAATGAGCAGTTCTTC.

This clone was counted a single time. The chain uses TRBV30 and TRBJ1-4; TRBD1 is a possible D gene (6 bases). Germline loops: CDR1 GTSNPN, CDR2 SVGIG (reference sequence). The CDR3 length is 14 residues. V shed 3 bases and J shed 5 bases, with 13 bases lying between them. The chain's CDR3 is CAWRGGQGNEKLFF. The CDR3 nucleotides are TGTGCCTGGAGGGGGGGGCAGGGGAATGAAAAACTGTTTTTT. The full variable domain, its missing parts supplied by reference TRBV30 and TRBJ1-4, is SQTIHQWPATLVQPVGSPLSLECTVEGTSNPNLYWYRQAAGRGLQLLFYSVGIGQISSEVPQNLSASRPQDRQFILSSKKLLLSDSGFYLCAWRGGQGNEKLFFGSGTQLSVL.

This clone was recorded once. Here the CDR3 DNA reads TGTGCCAGCAGCTTAGGGGGAGGGGAAAAACTGTTTTTT. The encoded protein is CASSLGGGEKLFF. The chain recombines TRBV7-2 with TRBJ1-4; D is unclear. Germline V gives CDR1 SGHTA, CDR2 FQGNSA. CDR3 size: 13 residues. V dropped 1 base and J dropped 8 bases, with 8 bases sitting between them. The full variable domain, rest sourced from reference TRBV7-2 and TRBJ1-4, is GAGVSQSPSNKVTEKGKDVELRCDPISGHTALYWYRQSLGQGLEFLIYFQGNSAPDKSGLPSDRFSAERTGGSVSTLTIQRTQQEDSAVYLCASSLGGGEKLFFGSGTQLSVL.

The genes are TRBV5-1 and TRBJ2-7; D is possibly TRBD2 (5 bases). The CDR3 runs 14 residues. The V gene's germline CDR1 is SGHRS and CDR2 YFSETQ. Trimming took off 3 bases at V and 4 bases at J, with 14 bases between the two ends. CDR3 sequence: CASSSEAGEYEQYF. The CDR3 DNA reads TGCGCCAGCAGCTCAGAGGCTGGGGAGTACGAGCAGTACTTC.